This T cell receptor beta chain derives from a study of cytomegalovirus exposure and HLA in healthy donors. The table came from immunoSEQ multiplex PCR; TCRdb's copy has only in-frame clones and leaves some out. The sample carries 200,000 or so clones, around four fifths recorded once. This clone was found once. Antigen specificity is unknown. Study observations and caveats: Most TCR sequences showed up rarely, but some public TCRs showed up in many donors.

This CDR3 contains 16 residues. With 3 bases clipped from V and 1 base from J, the junction kept 11 bases outside the gene matches. Germline CDR1 is SQVTM and CDR2 is ANQGSEA. The sample was PBMCs. This chain connects TRBV29-1 to TRBJ1-1, with 7 positions matching TRBD1. This clonotype was sampled from a man between 18 and 29 years old in good health and CMV-seropositive. CDR3 sequence (DNA): TGCAGCGTTGAGGGGTGGACAGGACAACGGAACACTGAAGCTTTCTTT. It encodes CSVEGWTGQRNTEAFF.